This T cell receptor (beta chain) came from a study of fetal regulatory T cell absence and autoimmunity (dated by TCRdb to about 2017). Some background on the complete study: Autoimmunity of the exocrine pancreas was seen in the IPEX patients even though clinical diabetes was absent. The full study reports these points: The oligoclonal enrichment was taken as support for antigen-driven autoimmunity in the pancreas before birth in IPEX syndrome. Cord blood and pancreas had broadly similar TRB gene family usage, resembling published neonatal and adult repertoires. Significant oligoclonal enrichment of the TCR compartment was observed in pancreas versus cord blood, with some top clones enriched more than 95-fold.

Genomic DNA obtained from frozen pancreas tissue was processed for repertoire sequencing. The DNeasy Blood and Tissue Kit was used to extract roughly 2-3.1 ug of genomic DNA from umbilical cord blood or frozen pancreas. TCRbeta CDR3 regions were amplified and barcoded by two-step multiplex PCR on the immunoSEQ human TCRbeta survey platform. Illumina instruments were used to sequence the libraries, and IgH from the same samples was sequenced in parallel. For the original study's pipeline: To remove PCR and sequencing errors, raw reads were filtered against IMGT V, D, J definitions and grouped with a nearest-neighbor algorithm. A clone was defined by an identical nucleotide sequence, and differential abundance between tissues was tested with a Fisher exact test for each clone at a pFDR threshold of p<0.01. Clones with frequencies too low for statistical inference were excluded by a minimum inclusion filter of 10 in either sample. The immunoSEQ Analyzer was used for pairwise clonal comparisons, and IMGT tools were used to assess gene family usage. TCRdb retrieved this table from immuneACCESS and kept in-frame rearrangements only. Not all clones are present; in checked studies, unresolved V genes account for under half, and no reason is known for the remainder. V and J calls and clone size are those listed in that table; D and trimming were worked out from the DNA. For this sample the table gives 95,000 or so clones, of which approximately 75% were detected only once. The leading ten clones occupy 2% of the sample.

This clone has more than one count but fewer than ten. Its cognate antigen has yet to be identified. The input lacks base qualities; no much larger clone sits a single base away. The CDR3 has 12 amino acids, counting the end cysteine and phenylalanine. Only the CDR3 region is kept as DNA, spanning 36 bases read in frame from base 1. Trimming costs V 7 bases and J 2 bases, and their ends lie 9 bases apart. CDR1 and CDR2, looked up from the germline V gene, are SGDLS and YYNGEE. The chain employs TRBV9 and TRBJ2-5; a weak D assignment points to TRBD1 (6 bases agree). The specimen sequenced was pancreas tissue. The sequence derives from a male donor with IPEX syndrome. The nucleotides read TGTGCCAGCGGGGACACACAAGAGACCCAGTACTTC. Its product reads: CASGDTQETQYF.